This TCR beta chain was identified in a study of cytomegalovirus exposure and HLA in healthy donors. V lost 6 bases and J 3 bases, leaving 12 bases between the germline ends. CDR3 size: 13 residues. CDR1 and CDR2 from the germline V gene are SGHNT and YENEEA. It was with 60 Vbeta and 13 Jbeta primers that the PCR ran. Measured with immunoSEQ multiplex PCR; TCRdb has only the in-frame clones, and not every one. There are 200,000 to 250,000 clones in the sample; roughly 80% occur only once, and over 3.5% lies in the top ten. Specimen: PBMCs. The V gene is TRBV11-3, the J gene TRBJ2-7; possibly TRBD2 for D (6 bases). This TCR came from a male donor in good health and CMV-seronegative. The CDR3 loop reads CASSPGAGYEQYF. CDR3 bases: TGTGCCAGCAGTCCGGGAGCTGGCTACGAGCAGTACTTC.